One and the same sample provided the 29 T cell receptor beta chains below, sequenced in a study of regulatory T cells in long-lasting Graves disease (TCRdb year 2021). The time point label, as the study defines it: newly diagnosed GD, antithyroid drugs for less than 3 months. RNA was extracted from PBMCs in TRIzol for both TCR sequencing and RNA sequencing. Libraries were prepared through multiplex PCR. Instrument on record: Illumina HiSeq 4000. CDR3 regions were amplified by Arm-PCR with iRepertoire HTBI primers to construct TCR beta libraries. TCRdb passed the public sequencing reads through fastp at Q25 and MiXCR, retaining productive beta sequences. Rows merge per CDR3 protein into single entries with the most common DNA and genes. The sample yields more than 350,000 distinct CDR3 sequences; about 15% were counted once. The top ten hold 16% of the sample. The data were also submitted as part of a second study, on T cells in Graves' hyperthyroidism and ophthalmopathy.

The sequencing here drew on peripheral blood mononuclear cells (PBMCs), taken at new diagnosis, from a patient treated with antithyroid drugs. The receptors derive from a woman aged 25 to 39 with Graves disease. Donor details come from another sample of the same person, matched by shared clones.

This clonotype has at least ten counts. V usage is TRBV20-1 and J usage is TRBJ2-1, with TRBD1 matching over 7 bases. The length of the CDR3 is 12 residues. Germline values: CDR1 DFQATT, CDR2 SNEGSKA (reference sequence). J was trimmed by 7 bases and V by 7 bases; bases with no gene match: 7. CDR3 nucleotide sequence: TGCAGTGGAGGGGGCGACCTTAATGAGCAGTTCTTC. Translated, it gives CSGGGDLNEQFF.

J is TRBJ2-3 and V is TRBV5-1; D possibly uses TRBD1 or TRBD2 (5 bases each). The ends were cut back, 2 bases at V and 10 bases at J, with 26 bases in the middle. Per the germline V gene, CDR1 is SGHRS and CDR2 is YFSETQ. This CDR3 contains 17 residues. The DNA of the CDR3 is TGCGCCAGCAGCTTCTTTGGGGAGCCCGGGGCTGGGGATGCGCAGTATTTT. Translation gives CASSFFGEPGAGDAQYF.

This chain connects TRBV7-9 to TRBJ1-1, with a possible D match to TRBD1 (5 bases). V was shortened by 5 bases and J by 3 bases, with 16 bases between the two germline ends. The CDR3 runs to 15 residues. Germline V gene lookup returns CDR1 SEHNR and CDR2 FQNEAQ (reference sequence). CDR3 loop: CASSTLLRGDTEAFF. The DNA of the CDR3 is TGTGCCAGCAGCACCTTACTAAGAGGGGACACTGAAGCTTTCTTT.

Many counts were recorded for this clonotype. The rearrangement links TRBV7-3 to TRBJ2-5; 12 bases line up with TRBD2. Germline V gives CDR1 SGHTA, CDR2 FQGTGA. The CDR3 is 15 amino acids. J was trimmed by 5 bases and V by 5 bases; bases with no gene match: 6. The CDR3 sequence: CASSNTGTSGETQYF. CDR3 coding DNA: TGTGCCAGCAGCAACACCGGGACTAGCGGGGAGACCCAGTACTTC.

This rearrangement joins TRBV7-3 to TRBJ2-3; D gene uncertain. This CDR3 contains 13 residues. Germline values: CDR1 SGHTA, CDR2 FQGTGA. Between the trimmed V and J ends, which lost 4 bases and 2 bases, there was a span of 7 bases. Here the CDR3 reads CASSSMFTDTQYF. CDR3 bases: TGTGCCAGCAGCTCCATGTTCACAGATACGCAGTATTTT.

This clonotype was observed at least ten times. V is TRBV28 and J is TRBJ1-1; D not resolved. CDR3 size: 16 residues. Trimming stripped 6 bases from V and 1 base from J, with 18 bases between. Germline loops: CDR1 MDHEN, CDR2 SYDVKM. As DNA, the CDR3 is TGTGCCAGCAGCCCAAGTGAGTTCGGGGAGAACACTGAAGCTTTCTTT. Translation gives CASSPSEFGENTEAFF.

This clonotype was seen repeatedly, ten times or more. This chain uses TRBV7-2 with TRBJ2-7; TRBD2 agrees at 12 bases. This CDR3 comprises 17 residues. Germline CDR1 SGHTA, CDR2 FQGNSA. V trimming: 5 bases; J trimming: 1 base; junction bases outside the gene matches: 9. CDR3 DNA: TGTGCCAGCAGCCCCTATTCGACTAGCGGGAGATCCTACGAGCAGTACTTC. This encodes CASSPYSTSGRSYEQYF.

This clonotype was found many times. The chain has TRBV12-3 or TRBV12-4 and TRBJ2-1, with 8 bases matching TRBD1. This CDR3 contains 15 residues. Germline trimming cut 7 bases from V and 0 bases from J; bases unmatched to any gene: 5. The CDR3 loop is CASTRTGSSYNEQFF. CDR3 sequence (DNA): TGTGCCAGCACACGGACAGGGAGCTCCTACAATGAGCAGTTCTTC.

The sample holds many counts of this clonotype. The J gene is TRBJ2-1, the V gene TRBV12-5; D may be TRBD1 or TRBD2 (5 bases each). Germline values: CDR1 LGHNT, CDR2 FRNRAP. The V and J ends lost 3 bases and 6 bases respectively, with 15 bases between them. The CDR3 extends over 15 amino acids. CDR3 region: CASGFPGREGNEQFF. For the CDR3, the DNA is TGTGCTAGTGGTTTCCCGGGACGGGAAGGCAATGAGCAGTTCTTC. The variable domain in full, with the rest retrieved from reference TRBV12-5 and TRBJ2-1, is DARVTQTPRHKVTEMGQEVTMRCQPILGHNTVFWYRQTMMQGLELLAYFRNRAPLDDSGMPKDRFSAEMPDATLATLKIQPSEPRDSAVYFCASGFPGREGNEQFFGPGTRLTVL.

This chain links TRBV6-2 or TRBV6-3 with TRBJ2-7, with D perhaps matching TRBD2 (5 bases). This CDR3 contains 14 residues. Germline V lookup: CDR1 MNHEY, CDR2 SVGEGT. Trimming removed 2 bases from V and 3 bases from J, with 11 bases in between. CDR3 coding DNA: TGTGCCAGCAGTTACAGAGGGCGGGTCTACGAGCAGTACTTC. The encoded protein is CASSYRGRVYEQYF.

This clonotype was picked up many times. The chain carries TRBV6-2 or TRBV6-3 and TRBJ2-3; D ambiguous. Germline CDR1 and CDR2: MNHEY and SVGEGT. This CDR3 has 13 residues. The ends were cut back, 4 bases at V and 3 bases at J, with 8 bases in the middle. The CDR3 bases are TGTGCCAGCAGTTTCCAGGAAACAGATACGCAGTATTTT. Its protein product is CASSFQETDTQYF.

The CDR3 protein is CASSQRLAGGGNEQFF. CDR3 in DNA: TGTGCCAGCAGCCAAAGGCTAGCGGGGGGGGGTAATGAGCAGTTCTTC. The rearrangement joins TRBV3-1 to TRBJ2-1; 12 bases are shared with TRBD2. The CDR3 runs 16 residues. After removal of 2 bases from V and 7 bases from J, the junction contained 6 bases not matched to a gene. Per germline, CDR1 LGHDT and CDR2 YNNKEL (reference sequence).

The table lists this clonotype with many counts. The rearrangement links TRBV7-2 to TRBJ2-5, with 10 bases identical to TRBD1. The CDR3 has 18 residues. Looked up from germline, CDR1 is SGHTA and CDR2 is FQGNSA. V lost 5 bases to trimming and J lost 5 bases; unmatched junction nucleotides: 17. This CDR3 reads CASSAYLVWDRGVETQYF. CDR3 DNA sequence: TGTGCCAGCAGCGCGTACCTAGTTTGGGACAGGGGAGTGGAGACCCAGTACTTC.

This clonotype was seen a single time. The rearrangement joins TRBV7-9 to TRBJ2-5, with TRBD2 matching over 9 bases. CDR3 size: 14 residues. The V segment lost 1 base and the J segment 7 bases; nucleotides outside the gene matches: 4. Germline CDR1 SEHNR, CDR2 FQNEAQ (reference sequence). The CDR3 loop is CASSLGGREGTQYF. The DNA of the CDR3 is TGTGCCAGCAGCTTAGGCGGGAGGGAAGGGACCCAGTACTTC.

This clonotype was picked up many times. The chain couples TRBV20-1 to TRBJ2-7; D possibly matches TRBD1 or TRBD2 (5 bases each). The CDR3 consists of 14 residues. Per germline, CDR1 DFQATT and CDR2 SNEGSKA (reference sequence). V was trimmed by 6 bases and J by 0 bases, leaving 15 bases between them. The CDR3 region is CSAVTSRGSYEQYF. CDR3 sequence (DNA): TGCAGTGCCGTCACTAGTAGGGGCTCCTACGAGCAGTACTTC.

The rearrangement joins TRBV10-3 to TRBJ1-3; 10 nucleotides agree with TRBD1. The CDR3 extends over 14 amino acids. Trimming removed 7 bases from V and 4 bases from J; junction bases left unmatched: 4. Germline CDR1 reads ENHRY; CDR2 reads SYGVKD. The CDR3 nucleotides read TGTGCCATCACCGGGACAGGGGTCGGAAACACCATATATTTT. This translates into CAITGTGVGNTIYF.

This clonotype was counted between two and nine times. The V gene is TRBV12-3 or TRBV12-4, the J gene TRBJ1-1; D is uncertain. The V gene lost 3 bases and the J gene lost 1 base, with 6 bases spanning the gap. This CDR3 contains 13 residues. The CDR3 loop reads CASSLLENTEAFF. The CDR3 nucleotides are TGTGCCAGCAGTTTGTTGGAGAACACTGAAGCTTTCTTT.

This clonotype has only a few counts. This rearrangement joins TRBV12-3 or TRBV12-4 to TRBJ2-1; TRBD2 matches 7 bases. This CDR3 comprises 16 residues. Losses at the gene ends were 3 bases for V and 3 bases for J; bases not matched to a gene: 8. The CDR3 loop reads CASSLLGGWFYNEQFF. The CDR3 DNA reads TGTGCCAGCAGTTTGCTGGGAGGGTGGTTCTACAATGAGCAGTTCTTC.

This clonotype occurred many times. The chain combines TRBV27 with TRBJ2-1; 9 nucleotides line up with TRBD1. The CDR3 sequence is 14 residues long. With V trimmed by 6 bases and J by 3 bases, 3 bases remained unmatched. Per the germline V gene, CDR1 is MNHEY and CDR2 is SMNVEV (reference sequence). The CDR3 DNA is TGTGCCAGCAGAGCGGGACAGGGCTACAATGAGCAGTTCTTC. Translating gives CASRAGQGYNEQFF.

This chain connects TRBV18 to TRBJ2-1; 10 bases line up with TRBD1. CDR1 is KGHSH and CDR2 is LQKENI in the germline V gene. Losses at the gene ends were 0 bases for V and 7 bases for J; bases not matched to a gene: 3. CDR3 length: 15 amino acids. CDR3 sequence reads: CASSPPVGQGNEQFF. In DNA, the CDR3 is TGTGCCAGCTCACCACCGGTGGGACAGGGGAATGAGCAGTTCTTC.

This clonotype was counted only a few times. The chain links TRBV7-8 to TRBJ2-3; D is perhaps TRBD2 (5 bases). V lost 5 bases and J 2 bases, leaving 17 bases between the germline ends. The germline gives CDR1 SGHVS, CDR2 FQNEAQ. There are 16 residues in the CDR3. Written as DNA, the CDR3 is TGTGCCAGCAGCCCGAGGGTTAGCTTAGCCACAGATACGCAGTATTTT. Translating it yields CASSPRVSLATDTQYF.

This clonotype occurred a few times. The chain links TRBV6-4 to TRBJ2-1; D is unclear. CDR1 is MRHNA and CDR2 is SNTAGT in the germline V gene. The CDR3 contains 15 residues. The V gene lost 2 bases and the J gene lost 2 bases, with 10 bases spanning the gap. CDR3 in DNA: TGTGCCAGCAGTGACAGGTACCGCGCCTACAATGAGCAGTTCTTC. It translates to CASSDRYRAYNEQFF.

This clonotype was seen many times. The chain uses TRBV28 and TRBJ2-1; D gene unclear. The CDR3 extends over 14 amino acids. Trimming stripped 8 bases from V and 5 bases from J, with 16 bases between. Looked up from germline, CDR1 is MDHEN and CDR2 is SYDVKM. CDR3 nucleotides: TGTGCCAGCCTTACTGGACCGCCTAACAATGAGCAGTTCTTC. This sequence encodes CASLTGPPNNEQFF.

The sample holds many counts of this clonotype. V usage is TRBV29-1 and J usage is TRBJ2-7; D gene uncertain. Trimming took 8 bases from V and 0 from J, leaving 11 bases between them. The CDR3 is made up of 12 amino acids. Per the germline V gene, CDR1 is SQVTM and CDR2 is ANQGSEA. The CDR3 protein is CSSMSHSYEQYF. CDR3 nucleotides: TGCAGCTCCATGAGTCACTCCTACGAGCAGTACTTC.

This clonotype appeared a few times. The genes are TRBV18 and TRBJ1-1; D is possibly TRBD1 (6 bases). The CDR3 is made up of 16 amino acids. V was cut by 3 bases and J by 1 base, with 15 bases left in between. CDR1 is KGHSH, CDR2 LQKENI, per germline. The CDR3 spells CASSPKAGAGNTEAFF. The CDR3 DNA follows: TGTGCCAGCTCACCGAAGGCAGGGGCAGGGAACACTGAAGCTTTCTTT.

At least ten counts were recorded for this clonotype. This chain connects TRBV3-1 to TRBJ1-1; a weak D match, TRBD1 (5 bases). Germline CDR1 is LGHDT and CDR2 is YNNKEL (reference sequence). V lost 3 bases, J lost 4 bases, and 12 bases lay in between. This CDR3 has 14 residues. The CDR3 spells CASSHSHGGTEAFF. CDR3 bases: TGTGCCAGCAGCCACAGCCACGGGGGCACTGAAGCTTTCTTT.

This clonotype was recorded at least ten times. This chain uses TRBV5-8 with TRBJ1-1; 12 nucleotides align to TRBD1. The V segment lost 4 bases and the J segment 10 bases; nucleotides outside the gene matches: 20. CDR1 is SGHTS, CDR2 YDEGEE, per germline. This CDR3 contains 18 residues. The CDR3 spells CASSVNLPGQGAVISAFF. The CDR3 DNA sequence: TGTGCCAGCAGCGTCAACCTCCCGGGACAGGGGGCTGTGATTTCAGCTTTCTTT. The full variable domain, rest sourced from reference TRBV5-8 and TRBJ1-1, is EAGVTQSPTHLIKTRGQQATLRCSPISGHTSVYWYQQALGLGLQFLLWYDEGEERNRGNFPPRFSGRQFPNYSSELNVNALELEDSALYLCASSVNLPGQGAVISAFFGQGTRLTVV.

This clonotype came up many times. For the CDR3, the DNA is TGTGCCAGCAGGAAGCCGGACAGGGTGACCCAATTGGGTGGGGCCGAGCAGTACTTC. Amino acid sequence: CASRKPDRVTQLGGAEQYF. The chain links TRBV6-1 to TRBJ2-7, with TRBD1 matching over 8 bases. Looked up from germline, CDR1 is MNHNS and CDR2 is SASEGT. Trimming took 6 bases from V and 6 from J; bases not matched to a gene: 25. CDR3 size: 19 residues.

This clonotype was observed at least ten times. V is TRBV18 and J is TRBJ2-7; 8 bases map to TRBD2. Per germline, CDR1 KGHSH and CDR2 LQKENI. J lost 2 bases, V lost 2 bases, and 2 bases had no gene match. The CDR3 has 14 amino acids. The CDR3 DNA reads TGTGCCAGCTCACCAGGGGGACTAGCCTACGAGCAGTACTTC. Its translation is CASSPGGLAYEQYF.